The clone carrying this TCR beta chain was observed a few times. This entry comes from a study of T cells in Graves' hyperthyroidism and ophthalmopathy. The CDR3 sequence is 12 residues long. Trimming took off 5 bases at V and 8 bases at J, with 10 bases between the two ends. Germline lookup yields CDR1 SGHDT and CDR2 YYEEEE. The investigators amplified TCR beta CDR3 regions from RNA transcripts. The HTBI set primed first-round TCR CDR3 RT-PCR. From the multiplex PCR reads, TCRdb called clonotypes with MiXCR, one entry per CDR3 protein. The sample carries 250,000 to 350,000 distinct CDR3 sequences, roughly 17% recorded once.

This receptor was taken from a man under 40 with Graves' hyperthyroidism. This chain uses TRBV5-6 with TRBJ1-4, with D possibly TRBD1 on 6 matching bases. Source material: blood. As DNA, the CDR3 is TGTGCCAGCAGTTTTGGACAGGAAAAACTGTTTTTT. Amino acids: CASSFGQEKLFF.